This T cell receptor (beta chain) was sequenced in a study of T cell responses to AZD1222 COVID-19 vaccine. This CDR3 comprises 13 residues. V lost 3 bases, J lost 10 bases, and 8 bases stayed unmatched. Germline V gives CDR1 SGHTA, CDR2 FQGTGA. Profiling relied on immunoSEQ multiplex PCR, and the TCRdb table lists in-frame clones only, not all of them. This table holds around 180,000 clones, 85% to 95% found once. Concerning this clone itself: Its antigen is unidentified. A read error is possible here, since a much larger clone lies one base away.

Study results and caveats: White British ancestry dominated among donors, who included more females, and clonal diversity was possibly underestimated.

The V and J genes are TRBV7-3 and TRBJ1-2, with 7 bases that match TRBD1. This receptor was obtained from an adult in good health. This sample comprised peripheral blood, obtained on day 0 of AZD1222 vaccination. The CDR3 region has the DNA TGTGCCAGCAGCTTGGTTGAGGGGGCGATCTACACCTTC. The encoded protein is CASSLVEGAIYTF.